The T cell receptor beta chain described here comes from a study of blood T cell repertoires in COVID-19. Assay used: immunoSEQ multiplex PCR; TCRdb lists only in-frame clones, some missing. This table holds hundreds of thousands of clones, about 85% found once. Germline-derived CDR1 and CDR2 are MNHEY and SVGAGI. The ends were cut back, 4 bases at V and 9 bases at J, with 10 bases in the middle. The CDR3 runs 12 residues. Sequencing was performed on peripheral blood. The V and J genes are TRBV6-5 and TRBJ2-1; unclear D gene. The clonotype originates from a human donor in a cohort sampled during active COVID-19. The CDR3 DNA reads TGTGCCAGCAGTTTTAGTAGTGCTGAGCAGTTCTTC. Translation: CASSFSSAEQFF.